The rows below give T cell receptor beta chains drawn from one sample of a study of blood T cell repertoires in COVID-19. Sequencing used immunoSEQ multiplex PCR; TCRdb keeps in-frame clones, though not all of them. The profile covers over 250,000 clones, with around 87% appearing a single time and approximately 5.3% taken by the ten largest. The source material was PBMCs or T cells enriched from blood (not recorded which). The source of these receptors is a woman aged 25 to 39 who had recovered from COVID-19. Each CDR3 is given with its conserved first and last residue. Each record gives: V gene, CDR3 protein.

TRBV2 CASSLGDYGYTF
TRBV4-3 CASSQGLAGGYEQYF
TRBV27 CASSPLAGGQETQYF
TRBV2 CASSGTDTYNEQFF
TRBV11-1 CASSPLVGSRNTEAFF
TRBV2 CASSEALGGWNYGYTF
TRBV7-2 CASSLDPRAGYGYTF
TRBV27 CASSSPMIRGSSPLHF
TRBV5-1 CASSPMDREGSLHF
TRBV5-5 CASSLDFKGANEKLFF
TRBV7-6 CASSFSPGQGANEQYF